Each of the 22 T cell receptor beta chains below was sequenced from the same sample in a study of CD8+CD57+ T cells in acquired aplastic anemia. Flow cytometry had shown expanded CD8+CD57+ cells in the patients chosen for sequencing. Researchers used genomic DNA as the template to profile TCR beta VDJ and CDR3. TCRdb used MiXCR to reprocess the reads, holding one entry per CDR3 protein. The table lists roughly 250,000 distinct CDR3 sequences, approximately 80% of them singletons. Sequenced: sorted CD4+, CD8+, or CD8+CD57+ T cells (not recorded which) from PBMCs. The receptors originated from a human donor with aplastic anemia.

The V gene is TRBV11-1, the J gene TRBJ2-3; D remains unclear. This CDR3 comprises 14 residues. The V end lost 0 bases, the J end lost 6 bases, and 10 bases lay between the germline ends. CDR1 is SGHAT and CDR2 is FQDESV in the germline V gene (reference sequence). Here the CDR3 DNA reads TGTGCCAGCAGCTTAGCGCTAAGAGGCGATACGCAGTATTTT. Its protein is CASSLALRGDTQYF.

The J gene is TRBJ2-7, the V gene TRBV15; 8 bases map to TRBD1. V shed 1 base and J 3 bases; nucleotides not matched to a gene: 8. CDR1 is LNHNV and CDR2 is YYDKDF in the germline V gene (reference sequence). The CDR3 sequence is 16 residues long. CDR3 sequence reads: CATSRGFGTGLYEQYV. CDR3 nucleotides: TGTGCCACCAGCAGAGGATTCGGGACAGGACTCTACGAGCAGTACGTC.

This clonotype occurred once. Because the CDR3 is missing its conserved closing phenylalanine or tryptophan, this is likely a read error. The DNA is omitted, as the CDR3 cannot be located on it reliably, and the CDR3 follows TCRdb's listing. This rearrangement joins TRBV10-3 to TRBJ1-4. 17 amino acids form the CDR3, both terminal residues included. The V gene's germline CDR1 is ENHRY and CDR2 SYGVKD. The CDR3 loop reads CAISANSPSNHPQHFGD.

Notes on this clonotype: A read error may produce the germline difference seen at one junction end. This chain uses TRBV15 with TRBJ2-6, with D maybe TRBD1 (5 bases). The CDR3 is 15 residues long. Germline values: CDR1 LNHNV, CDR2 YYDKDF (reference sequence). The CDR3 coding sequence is TGTGCCACCAGCAGACATCACTCTGGGGCCAACGTCCAGTCTTTC. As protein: CATSRHHSGANVQSF.

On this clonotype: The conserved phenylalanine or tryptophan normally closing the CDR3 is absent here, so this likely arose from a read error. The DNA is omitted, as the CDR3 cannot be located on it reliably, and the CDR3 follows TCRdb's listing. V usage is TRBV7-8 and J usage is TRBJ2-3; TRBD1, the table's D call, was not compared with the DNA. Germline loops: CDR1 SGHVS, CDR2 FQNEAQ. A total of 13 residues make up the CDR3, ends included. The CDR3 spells CASRYGGTDATQY.

CDR3 nucleotides: TGTGCCAGCAGCTTGGCGGCAGTTTCTGGAAACACCTTC. This sequence encodes CASSLAAVSGNTF. The rearrangement joins TRBV5-6 to TRBJ1-2; D call uncertain. V dropped 0 bases and J dropped 12 bases, with 15 bases sitting between them. Germline loops: CDR1 SGHDT, CDR2 YYEEEE. The CDR3 totals 13 residues.

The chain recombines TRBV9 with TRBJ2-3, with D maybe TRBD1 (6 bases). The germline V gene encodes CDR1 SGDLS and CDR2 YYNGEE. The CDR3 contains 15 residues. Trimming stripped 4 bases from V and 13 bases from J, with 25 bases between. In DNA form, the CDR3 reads TGTGCCAGCAGCAACAAGACAGGCCTGTTTGGCATCAAGTATTTT. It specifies CASSNKTGLFGIKYF.

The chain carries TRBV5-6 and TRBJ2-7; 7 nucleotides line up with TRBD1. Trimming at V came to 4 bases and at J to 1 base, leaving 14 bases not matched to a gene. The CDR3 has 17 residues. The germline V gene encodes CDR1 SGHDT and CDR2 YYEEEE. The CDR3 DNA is TGTGCCAGCAGCCATACAGACGGGACAGCCCTTTCCTACGAGCAGTACGTC. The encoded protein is CASSHTDGTALSYEQYV.

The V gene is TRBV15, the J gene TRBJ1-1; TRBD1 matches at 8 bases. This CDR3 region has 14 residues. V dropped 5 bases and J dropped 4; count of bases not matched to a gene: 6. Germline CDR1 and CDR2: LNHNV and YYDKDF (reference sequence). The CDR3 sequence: CATSVDRVTTEAFF. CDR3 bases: TGTGCCACCAGCGTGGACAGGGTGACCACTGAAGCTTTCTTT. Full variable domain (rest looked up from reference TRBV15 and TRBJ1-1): DAMVIQNPRYQVTQFGKPVTLSCSQTLNHNVMYWYQQKSSQAPKLLFHYYDKDFNNEADTPDNFQSRRPNTSFCFLDIRSPGLGDTAMYLCATSVDRVTTEAFFGQGTRLTVV.

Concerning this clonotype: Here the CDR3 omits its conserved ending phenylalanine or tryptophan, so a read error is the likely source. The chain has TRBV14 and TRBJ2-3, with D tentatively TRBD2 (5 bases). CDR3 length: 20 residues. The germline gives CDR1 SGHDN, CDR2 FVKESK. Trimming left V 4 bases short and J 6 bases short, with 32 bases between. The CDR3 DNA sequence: TGTGCCAGCAGCCCCCCCCGGAATGGGCTAGCAGGAGCGGAGATGGATACGCAGTATTCT. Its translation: CASSPPRNGLAGAEMDTQYS.

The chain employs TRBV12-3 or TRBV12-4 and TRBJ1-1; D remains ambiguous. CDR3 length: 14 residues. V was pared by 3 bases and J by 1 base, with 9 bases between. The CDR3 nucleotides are TGTGCCAGCAGTTTCCCCAGTGGGAACACTGAAGCTTTCTTT. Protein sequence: CASSFPSGNTEAFF.

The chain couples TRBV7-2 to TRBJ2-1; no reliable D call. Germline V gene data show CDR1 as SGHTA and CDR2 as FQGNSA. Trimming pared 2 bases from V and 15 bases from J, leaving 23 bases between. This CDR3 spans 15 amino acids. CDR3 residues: CASSLSNLHENLLFF. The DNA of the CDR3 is TGTGCCAGCAGCTTAAGCAACCTTCATGAGAATTTGCTGTTCTTC.

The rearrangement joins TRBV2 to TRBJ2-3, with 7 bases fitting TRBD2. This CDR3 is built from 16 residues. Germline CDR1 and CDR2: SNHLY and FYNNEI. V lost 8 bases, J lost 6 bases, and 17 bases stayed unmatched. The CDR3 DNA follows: TGTGCCAGCGACAAAGACAGTGGGAGGGTAGGTGATACGCAGTATTTT. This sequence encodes CASDKDSGRVGDTQYF.

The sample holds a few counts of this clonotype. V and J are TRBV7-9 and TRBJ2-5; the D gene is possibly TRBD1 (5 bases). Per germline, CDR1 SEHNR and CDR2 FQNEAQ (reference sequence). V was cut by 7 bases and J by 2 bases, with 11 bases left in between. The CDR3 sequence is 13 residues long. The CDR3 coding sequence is TGTGCCAGCAATTTGCAGGGTCAAGAGACCCAGTACTTC. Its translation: CASNLQGQETQYF.

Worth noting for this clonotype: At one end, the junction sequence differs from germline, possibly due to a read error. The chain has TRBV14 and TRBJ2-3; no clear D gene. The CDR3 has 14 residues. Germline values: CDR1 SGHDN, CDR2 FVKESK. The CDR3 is CASRLVGTEALFDF. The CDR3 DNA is TGTGCCAGCAGGTTGGTGGGAACTGAAGCTTTGTTTGATTTT.

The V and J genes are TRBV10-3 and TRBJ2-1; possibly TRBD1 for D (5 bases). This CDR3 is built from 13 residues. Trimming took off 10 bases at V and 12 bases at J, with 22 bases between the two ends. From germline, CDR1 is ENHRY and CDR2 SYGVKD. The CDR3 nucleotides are TGTGCCAGCAACAGGAACCCCACAGATACGCAGTTCTTC. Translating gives CASNRNPTDTQFF.

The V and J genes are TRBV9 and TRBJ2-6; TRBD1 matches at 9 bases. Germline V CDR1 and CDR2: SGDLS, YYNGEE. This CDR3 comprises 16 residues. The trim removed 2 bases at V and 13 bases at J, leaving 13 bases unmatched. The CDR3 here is CASSVRQGGDTGVLTF. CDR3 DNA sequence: TGTGCCAGCAGCGTCCGACAGGGGGGCGACACCGGGGTCCTGACTTTC.

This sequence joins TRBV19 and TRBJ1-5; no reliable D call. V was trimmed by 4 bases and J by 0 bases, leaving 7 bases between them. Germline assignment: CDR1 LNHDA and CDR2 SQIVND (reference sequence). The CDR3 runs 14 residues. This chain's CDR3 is CASSNGPSNQPQHF. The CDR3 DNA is TGTGCCAGTAGTAATGGCCCTAGCAATCAGCCCCAGCATTTT.

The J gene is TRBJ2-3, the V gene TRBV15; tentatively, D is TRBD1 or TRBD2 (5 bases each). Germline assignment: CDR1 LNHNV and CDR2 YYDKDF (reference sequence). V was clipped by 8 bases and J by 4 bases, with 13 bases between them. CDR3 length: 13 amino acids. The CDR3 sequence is CATGDRGPDTQYF. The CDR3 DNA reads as TGTGCCACCGGGGACCGGGGCCCAGATACGCAGTATTTT.

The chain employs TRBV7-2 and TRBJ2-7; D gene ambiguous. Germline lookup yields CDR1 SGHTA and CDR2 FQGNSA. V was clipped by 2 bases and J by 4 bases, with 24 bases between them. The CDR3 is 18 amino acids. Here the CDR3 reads CASSLHRGPDALSYEQYV. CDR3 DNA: TGTGCCAGCAGCTTACATCGAGGTCCCGATGCCCTTTCTTACGAGCAGTACGTC.

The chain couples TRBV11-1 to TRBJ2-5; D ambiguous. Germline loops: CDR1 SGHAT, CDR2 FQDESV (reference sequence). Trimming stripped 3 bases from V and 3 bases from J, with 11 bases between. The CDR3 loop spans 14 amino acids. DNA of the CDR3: TGTGCCAGCAGCTTTCAAAGAAGCGAAGAGACCCAGTACTTC. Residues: CASSFQRSEETQYF. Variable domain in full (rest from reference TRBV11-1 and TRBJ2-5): EAEVAQSPRYKITEKSQAVAFWCDPISGHATLYWYRQILGQGPELLVQFQDESVVDDSQLPKDRFSAERLKGVDSTLKIQPAELGDSAMYLCASSFQRSEETQYFGPGTRLLVL.

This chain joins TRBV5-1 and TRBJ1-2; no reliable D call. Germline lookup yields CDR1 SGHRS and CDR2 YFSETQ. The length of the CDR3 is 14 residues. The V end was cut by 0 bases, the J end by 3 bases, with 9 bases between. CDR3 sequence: CASSLGSDYYGYTF. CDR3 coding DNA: TGCGCCAGCAGCTTGGGCTCCGATTACTATGGCTACACCTTC.